The next 30 T cell receptor beta chains were all read from a single sample in a study of CD8+ T cells in alopecia areata (dated by TCRdb to the late 2010s). To prepare the library, the immunoSEQ multiplex PCR assay was applied. To provide template for TCR sequencing, every sample had RNA extracted and reverse transcribed into cDNA. Not all clones reach the TCRdb copy of this immuneACCESS table, which keeps in-frame sequences only. Checked studies attribute under half of the gap to unresolved V genes and leave the rest unexplained. A total of some 160,000 clones appear in this sample, 62% of them only once. The biggest ten clones account for 35% to 40% of the sample. The specimen sequenced was CD8+ T cells sorted from blood. The origin of the receptors is a human donor in good health.

The chain is built from TRBV15 and TRBJ2-2; D is undetermined. Germline-derived CDR1 and CDR2 are LNHNV and YYDKDF (reference sequence). Trimming removed 0 bases from V and 6 bases from J, with 8 bases in between. There are 14 residues in the CDR3. CDR3 residues: CATSRDTSSGELFF. Here the CDR3 DNA reads TGTGCCACCAGCAGAGATACATCTTCCGGGGAGCTGTTTTTT. Together with reference TRBV15 and TRBJ2-2, the CDR3 gives the full variable domain: DAMVIQNPRYQVTQFGKPVTLSCSQTLNHNVMYWYQQKSSQAPKLLFHYYDKDFNNEADTPDNFQSRRPNTSFCFLDIRSPGLGDTAMYLCATSRDTSSGELFFGEGSRLTVL.

V and J are TRBV7-9 and TRBJ1-1; D not resolved. The CDR3 has 15 residues. V was trimmed by 5 bases and J by 1 base, leaving 14 bases between them. From germline, CDR1 is SEHNR and CDR2 FQNEAQ (reference sequence). The CDR3 DNA reads TGTGCCAGCAGCCCCTATGGAGGGCCGAACACTGAAGCTTTCTTT. Protein product: CASSPYGGPNTEAFF.

This clone has more than one count but fewer than ten. The gene calls are TRBV27 and TRBJ2-1; 16 bases map to TRBD2. CDR3 length equals 17 residues. CDR1 is MNHEY, CDR2 SMNVEV, per germline (reference sequence). Trimming removed 5 bases from V and 7 bases from J; junction bases left unmatched: 8. CDR3 loop: CASSKGLAGGSINEQFF. The CDR3 nucleotides read TGTGCCAGCAGTAAGGGACTAGCGGGAGGGTCCATTAATGAGCAGTTCTTC.

The chain joins TRBV28 to TRBJ2-5; the D is unclear. Between the trimmed V and J ends, which lost 6 bases and 4 bases, there was a span of 12 bases. Looked up from germline, CDR1 is MDHEN and CDR2 is SYDVKM. The CDR3 loop spans 13 amino acids. The CDR3 bases are TGTGCCAGCAGGCAGGTAGTTGGAGAGACCCAGTACTTC. This sequence encodes CASRQVVGETQYF.

The chain recombines TRBV29-1 with TRBJ2-7; weak D call: TRBD1 (6 bases). V dropped 6 bases and J dropped 4 bases, with 25 bases sitting between them. CDR3 size: 16 residues. Germline loops: CDR1 SQVTM, CDR2 ANQGSEA. This chain's CDR3 is CSVIRTDLPPAYEQYF. The CDR3 DNA sequence: TGCAGCGTAATCCGGACAGACCTACCGCCCGCTTACGAGCAGTACTTC.

The chain joins TRBV7-9 to TRBJ1-1, with 9 bases matching TRBD1. Germline lookup yields CDR1 SEHNR and CDR2 FQNEAQ (reference sequence). This CDR3 region has 12 residues. The junction had 5 bases not matched to a gene; V was cut back by 5 bases and J by 10 bases. This CDR3 is CASSGTDRGAFF. The CDR3 DNA reads TGTGCCAGCAGCGGAACGGACAGGGGAGCTTTCTTT.

The gene calls are TRBV5-1 and TRBJ2-7; perhaps D is TRBD1 or TRBD2 (5 bases each). V was pared by 7 bases and J by 1 base, with 12 bases between. This CDR3 spans 13 amino acids. CDR1 and CDR2 from the germline V gene are SGHRS and YFSETQ. The CDR3: CASRSEGSYEQYF. The CDR3 DNA sequence: TGCGCCAGCCGAAGCGAGGGGTCCTACGAGCAGTACTTC.

This clone has only a few counts. The V and J genes are TRBV9 and TRBJ1-2; 7 bases line up with TRBD1. This CDR3 is 14 amino acids long. The germline CDR1 and CDR2 sequences are SGDLS and YYNGEE. V dropped 3 bases and J dropped 7; count of bases not matched to a gene: 9. CDR3 sequence: CASSDQGQYPGYTF. In nucleotides, the CDR3 is TGTGCCAGCAGCGACCAGGGACAGTATCCTGGCTACACCTTC.

The V gene is TRBV5-6, the J gene TRBJ2-7; D may be TRBD1 or TRBD2 (6 bases each). Germline V gives CDR1 SGHDT, CDR2 YYEEEE. Trimming left V 6 bases short and J 2 bases short, with 21 bases between. The length of the CDR3 is 16 residues. As DNA, the CDR3 is TGTGCCAGCAACTTCGGGGGCCGCCACAGAACCTACGAGCAGTACTTC. Protein product: CASNFGGRHRTYEQYF.

V gene TRBV28 combines with J gene TRBJ2-7; D may be TRBD2 (6 bases). The CDR3 contains 13 residues. Germline V gives CDR1 MDHEN, CDR2 SYDVKM. Trimming removed 7 bases from V and 0 bases from J, with 10 bases in between. CDR3 in amino acids: CASMNGSSYEQYF. CDR3 nucleotide sequence: TGTGCCAGCATGAACGGGAGCTCCTACGAGCAGTACTTC.

The rearrangement joins TRBV7-6 to TRBJ2-7; D may be TRBD1 or TRBD2 (5 bases each). The CDR3 sequence is 13 residues long. CDR1 and CDR2 from the germline V gene are SGHVS and FNYEAQ. Trimming took 5 bases from V and 6 from J, leaving 14 bases between them. CDR3 protein: CASSLGPTGEQYF. In DNA, the CDR3 is TGTGCCAGCAGCCTGGGACCGACTGGCGAGCAGTACTTC.

The V and J genes are TRBV29-1 and TRBJ2-7; D tentatively fits TRBD1 or TRBD2 (5 bases each). V shed 3 bases and J shed 5 bases, with 14 bases lying between them. Germline CDR1 is SQVTM and CDR2 is ANQGSEA. This CDR3 spans 13 amino acids. The CDR3 nucleotides read TGCAGCGTTGACGAGGCAGGGACCCACGAGCAGTACTTC. Its translation is CSVDEAGTHEQYF.

This chain connects TRBV2 to TRBJ2-2; perhaps TRBD1 as D (6 bases). The CDR3 has 15 residues. CDR1 is SNHLY, CDR2 FYNNEI, per germline. V lost 8 bases and J 0 bases, leaving 13 bases between the germline ends. The CDR3 is CASLTGTSNTGELFF. For the CDR3, the DNA is TGTGCCAGCTTAACTGGGACATCGAACACCGGGGAGCTGTTTTTT. Based on the CDR3 plus reference TRBV2 and TRBJ2-2, the full variable domain is EPEVTQTPSHQVTQMGQEVILRCVPISNHLYFYWYRQILGQKVEFLVSFYNNEISEKSEIFDDQFSVERPDGSNFTLKIRSTKLEDSAMYFCASLTGTSNTGELFFGEGSRLTVL.

The rearrangement links TRBV6-5 to TRBJ2-7; D gene uncertain. Germline CDR1 reads MNHEY; CDR2 reads SVGAGI. The V gene lost 6 bases and the J gene lost 3 bases, with 9 bases spanning the gap. This CDR3 comprises 12 residues. In nucleotides, the CDR3 is TGTGCCAGCAGATTGGACGGCTACGAGCAGTACTTC. Amino acid sequence: CASRLDGYEQYF.

This clone was recorded a few times. The gene calls are TRBV29-1 and TRBJ1-1, with TRBD1 matching over 7 bases. The CDR3 loop spans 13 amino acids. Germline CDR1 SQVTM, CDR2 ANQGSEA. The V gene end was trimmed by 6 bases and the J gene end by 5 bases; junction bases not matched to a gene: 9. The CDR3 region is CSVAQGFGTEAFF. As DNA, the CDR3 is TGCAGCGTCGCACAGGGGTTTGGGACTGAAGCTTTCTTT. The full variable domain, with the rest looked up from reference TRBV29-1 and TRBJ1-1, is SAVISQKPSRDICQRGTSLTIQCQVDSQVTMMFWYRQQPGQSLTLIATANQGSEATYESGFVIDKFPISRPNLTFSTLTVSNMSPEDSSIYLCSVAQGFGTEAFFGQGTRLTVV.

This clone was recorded once. This chain uses TRBV11-2 with TRBJ2-3; 8 positions agree with TRBD2. This CDR3 region has 15 residues. Per the germline V gene, CDR1 is SGHAT and CDR2 is FQNNGV. With 2 bases clipped from V and 5 bases from J, the junction kept 6 bases outside the gene matches. CDR3 amino acids: CASSLQAGVGDTQYF. The CDR3 coding sequence is TGTGCCAGCAGCTTACAAGCGGGGGTGGGAGATACGCAGTATTTT.

This clone was detected only a few times. The chain's CDR3 is CSVNAGTSGTGELFF. The CDR3 nucleotides are TGCAGCGTAAACGCCGGGACTAGCGGAACCGGGGAGCTGTTTTTT. V gene TRBV29-1 combines with J gene TRBJ2-2; 11 nucleotides agree with TRBD2. V trimming: 6 bases; J trimming: 5 bases; junction bases outside the gene matches: 8. Looked up from germline, CDR1 is SQVTM and CDR2 is ANQGSEA. This CDR3 is built from 15 residues.

This clone was observed a handful of times. The CDR3 DNA reads TGTGCCAGCAGCGGATCCACAAAGGGGTATTACGAGCAGTACTTC. Its translation: CASSGSTKGYYEQYF. V usage is TRBV7-9 and J usage is TRBJ2-7; perhaps TRBD1 as D (5 bases). This CDR3 region has 15 residues. V dropped 5 bases and J dropped 4 bases, with 18 bases sitting between them. Germline lookup yields CDR1 SEHNR and CDR2 FQNEAQ (reference sequence).

This clone has just a few counts. The chain links TRBV30 to TRBJ1-1; D uncertain. This CDR3 is built from 12 residues. Germline CDR1 and CDR2: GTSNPN and SVGIG (reference sequence). The V end was cut by 2 bases, the J end by 2 bases, with 6 bases between. The CDR3 region has the DNA TGTGCCTGGAGTACAGCTAACACTGAAGCTTTCTTT. It specifies CAWSTANTEAFF.

The genes are TRBV5-1 and TRBJ2-1; weak D call: TRBD2 (6 bases). V was cut by 7 bases and J by 2 bases, with 25 bases left in between. This CDR3 spans 18 amino acids. From germline, CDR1 is SGHRS and CDR2 YFSETQ. CDR3 amino acids: CASSLVGGGVSTYNEQFF. The CDR3 DNA reads TGCGCCAGCTCTCTAGTGGGAGGAGGTGTTAGCACCTACAATGAGCAGTTCTTC.

This rearrangement joins TRBV9 to TRBJ2-1, with no clear D. The CDR3 loop spans 12 amino acids. Trimming stripped 9 bases from V and 4 bases from J, with 11 bases between. Germline loops: CDR1 SGDLS, CDR2 YYNGEE. The CDR3 here is CATRIEYNEQFF. CDR3 nucleotides: TGTGCCACCAGGATAGAGTACAATGAGCAGTTCTTC.

This chain joins TRBV5-1 and TRBJ2-5, with D perhaps TRBD2 (6 bases). Germline assignment: CDR1 SGHRS and CDR2 YFSETQ. The V gene lost 0 bases and the J gene lost 4 bases, with 10 bases spanning the gap. The CDR3 has 14 residues. The CDR3 is CASSLGGKVETQYF. Here the CDR3 DNA reads TGCGCCAGCAGCTTGGGCGGGAAGGTAGAGACCCAGTACTTC.

This clone has just a few counts. Different DNA sequences within this sample yield the same CDR3. The rearrangement uses TRBV27 and TRBJ2-7; D unresolved. Deletions cut 6 bases from V and 2 bases from J, with 11 bases between. Germline V gene sequence: CDR1 MNHEY, CDR2 SMNVEV (reference sequence). The CDR3 loop spans 13 amino acids. CDR3 region: CASSSPGTYEQYF. CDR3 bases: TGTGCCAGCAGCTCCCCGGGTACCTACGAGCAGTACTTC.

This chain joins TRBV6-4 and TRBJ2-4; D is perhaps TRBD1 (6 bases). The CDR3 extends over 13 amino acids. CDR1 and CDR2 (germline): MRHNA, SNTAGT. Trimming took off 2 bases at V and 8 bases at J, with 10 bases between the two ends. The CDR3 reads CASSDNEGDIQYF. DNA of the CDR3: TGTGCCAGCAGTGACAACGAGGGGGACATTCAGTACTTC.

The CDR3 region is CASSPRTGNTGELFF. Written as DNA, the CDR3 is TGTGCCAGCAGCCCGCGGACAGGGAACACCGGGGAGCTGTTTTTT. V usage is TRBV7-6 and J usage is TRBJ2-2; 7 bases fit TRBD1. The germline gives CDR1 SGHVS, CDR2 FNYEAQ. The CDR3 is 15 residues long. V was pared by 5 bases and J by 1 base, with 4 bases of the junction left unmatched.

This clone was counted between two and nine times. The chain is built from TRBV29-1 and TRBJ2-2; perhaps TRBD2 as D (5 bases). The CDR3 has 14 residues. Germline V gene sequence: CDR1 SQVTM, CDR2 ANQGSEA. V was pared by 0 bases and J by 5 bases, with 10 bases between. CDR3 in DNA: TGCAGCGTTGAAGATCCGAGAGGGACCGGGGAGCTGTTTTTT. Protein: CSVEDPRGTGELFF.

In this sample, this clone turned up once. The rearrangement uses TRBV14 and TRBJ1-2, with unresolved D. V dropped 0 bases and J dropped 3 bases, with 11 bases sitting between them. The germline CDR1 and CDR2 sequences are SGHDN and FVKESK. The CDR3 consists of 15 residues. In DNA, the CDR3 is TGTGCCAGCAGCCAAGAGAGAGGACCGTACTATGGCTACACCTTC. Translation gives CASSQERGPYYGYTF.

This chain joins TRBV9 and TRBJ1-1, with 7 positions matching TRBD1. Trimming took 3 bases from V and 4 from J; bases not matched to a gene: 6. The CDR3 is 14 amino acids. In germline, CDR1 is SGDLS, CDR2 YYNGEE. The CDR3 DNA sequence: TGTGCCAGCAGCGGGAGGGGGCTGGGCACTGAAGCTTTCTTT. This gives the protein CASSGRGLGTEAFF.

The rearrangement links TRBV27 to TRBJ2-3; D is ambiguous. The CDR3 runs 13 residues. With 5 bases removed from V and 6 bases from J, the gap between germline ends came to 12 bases. Germline lookup yields CDR1 MNHEY and CDR2 SMNVEV (reference sequence). For the CDR3, the DNA is TGTGCCAGCAGTCCAGGCCTCAGGGATACGCAGTATTTT. Protein product: CASSPGLRDTQYF.

The chain links TRBV4-2 to TRBJ2-7, with unresolved D. V was cut by 1 base and J by 2 bases, with 12 bases left in between. Germline V CDR1 and CDR2: LGHNA, YNFKEQ. The CDR3 is 15 amino acids. The CDR3 region is CASSQGYSWTYEQYF. The CDR3, as DNA: TGTGCCAGCAGCCAAGGATATAGCTGGACCTACGAGCAGTACTTC.